Listed below are T cell receptor beta chains from one sample, sequenced in a study of T cell repertoires in aging, cancer and after chemotherapy. Each CDR3 protein gets one entry after TCRdb re-called the multiplex PCR reads with MiXCR. The sample carries approximately 13,000 distinct CDR3 sequences, roughly 28% recorded once. The material sequenced was blood. These receptors were taken from a human donor in good health. Each CDR3 is given with its conserved first and last residue. The order of the fields is CDR3 length, V gene, clone size, D gene, J gene, CDR3 protein, CDR3 DNA. A D gene is named only where the DNA matches it firmly. A row's size may be missing; if present it is once, few, many or a size class.

len: 13
v_gene: TRBV18
abundance: few
d_gene: NA
j_gene: TRBJ2-1
CDR3aa: CASSPERGYEQFF
CDR3nt: TGTGCCAGCTCACCGGAGAGGGGATATGAGCAGTTCTTC

len: 15
v_gene: TRBV5-6
abundance: few
d_gene: NA
j_gene: TRBJ2-1
CDR3aa: CASSLGGSSYNEQFF
CDR3nt: TGTGCCAGCAGCTTGGGTGGGAGCTCCTACAATGAGCAGTTCTTC

len: 14
v_gene: TRBV6-5
abundance: NA
d_gene: TRBD1
j_gene: TRBJ1-2
CDR3aa: CASSYSRGHYGYTF
CDR3nt: TGTGCCAGCAGTTACTCGAGGGGGCACTATGGCTACACCTTC

len: 16
v_gene: TRBV12-3/TRBV12-4
abundance: NA
d_gene: NA
j_gene: TRBJ2-2
CDR3aa: CASSLRSRQNTGELFF
CDR3nt: TGTGCCAGCAGTTTAAGGTCGAGACAAAACACCGGGGAGCTGTTTTTT

len: 13
v_gene: TRBV27
abundance: few
d_gene: NA
j_gene: TRBJ1-1
CDR3aa: CASSTGKNTEAFF
CDR3nt: TGTGCCAGCAGTACCGGGAAGAACACTGAAGCTTTCTTT

len: 15
v_gene: TRBV9
abundance: NA
d_gene: TRBD2
j_gene: TRBJ2-3
CDR3aa: CASSELAGLTDTQYF
CDR3nt: TGTGCCAGCAGCGAACTAGCGGGGCTCACAGATACGCAGTATTTT

len: 17
v_gene: TRBV27
abundance: few
d_gene: NA
j_gene: TRBJ2-1
CDR3aa: CASSLLASPKTYNEQFF
CDR3nt: TGTGCCAGCAGTTTATTGGCTAGTCCAAAGACCTACAATGAGCAGTTCTTC

len: 15
v_gene: TRBV5-1
abundance: few
d_gene: NA
j_gene: TRBJ2-7
CDR3aa: CASSLARQVSYEQYF
CDR3nt: TGCGCCAGCAGCTTGGCCCGACAGGTCTCCTACGAGCAGTACTTC

len: 13
v_gene: TRBV7-9
abundance: few
d_gene: NA
j_gene: TRBJ1-2
CDR3aa: CASSLRDDYGYTF
CDR3nt: TGTGCCAGCAGCTTAAGGGACGACTATGGCTACACCTTC

len: 18
v_gene: TRBV28
abundance: NA
d_gene: TRBD1
j_gene: TRBJ1-2
CDR3aa: CASSAIHRDRGLGYGYTF
CDR3nt: TGTGCCAGCAGCGCGATCCACCGGGACAGGGGGCTGGGGTATGGCTACACCTTC

len: 14
v_gene: TRBV6-1
abundance: medium-sized
d_gene: NA
j_gene: TRBJ2-1
CDR3aa: CASRLDIPYNEQFF
CDR3nt: TGTGCCAGCCGACTAGATATCCCCTACAATGAGCAGTTCTTC

len: 17
v_gene: TRBV7-9
abundance: few
d_gene: TRBD1
j_gene: TRBJ2-5
CDR3aa: CASSLPTGGMGQETQYF
CDR3nt: TGTGCCAGCAGCCTCCCGACAGGGGGCATGGGGCAAGAGACCCAGTACTTC

len: 17
v_gene: TRBV27
abundance: NA
d_gene: TRBD2
j_gene: TRBJ2-5
CDR3aa: CASSHRRVAGGQETQYF
CDR3nt: TGTGCCAGCAGCCACCGCCGGGTAGCGGGGGGCCAAGAGACCCAGTACTTC

len: 15
v_gene: TRBV19
abundance: few
d_gene: NA
j_gene: TRBJ1-4
CDR3aa: CASSTSEATNEKLFF
CDR3nt: TGTGCCAGTAGTACCTCAGAGGCAACTAATGAAAAACTGTTTTTT

len: 13
v_gene: TRBV13
abundance: few
d_gene: NA
j_gene: TRBJ1-1
CDR3aa: CASSSPGEAEAFF
CDR3nt: TGTGCCAGCAGTAGTCCAGGGGAGGCTGAAGCTTTCTTT

len: 17
v_gene: TRBV5-6
abundance: medium-sized
d_gene: NA
j_gene: TRBJ1-6
CDR3aa: CASSLGGGRVYNSPLHF
CDR3nt: TGTGCCAGCAGCCTAGGAGGGGGGAGGGTGTATAATTCACCCCTCCACTTT